This T cell receptor beta chain was profiled in a study of CD8 T cells in ankylosing spondylitis (dated by TCRdb to 2016 to 2017). About the full investigation: The study set out to find disease-linked TCR variants by profiling T cell receptor beta repertoires in ankylosing spondylitis patients and healthy donors. In total, the full study cohort was made up of nearly 110 healthy donors and roughly 27 ankylosing spondylitis patients. Peripheral blood was sampled, and synovial fluid was also collected from ankylosing spondylitis patients.

The full study reports these points: Some of the motif variants had been reported before in the synovial fluid and blood of reactive arthritis patients, a finding that suggests common disease-initiation mechanisms. A CD8+ phenotype was shown by the disease-linked clones, which were found at relatively low frequencies in peripheral blood. Blood from ankylosing spondylitis patients appeared to be characterized by a TCR beta motif composed of eight highly homologous amino acid variants. The disease-linked clones were reported to be significantly enriched in matched synovial fluid samples from ankylosing spondylitis patients.

Sequencing took place on an Illumina HiSeq 2500. Quantitative 5'-RACE with molecular barcodes was used to prepare TCR beta libraries. The authors' analysis ran thus. A new computational method based on a probabilistic model of VDJ rearrangement was used to identify disease-linked TCR variants. TCRdb itself trimmed the public reads at Q25 with fastp, ran MiXCR and retained productive beta chains. Merged by CDR3 protein, the rows form single entries marked with the most common genes and DNA. TCRdb, rather than the study authors, made the V and J calls. This sample has just under 550,000 distinct CDR3 sequences in its table, and about 12% of those were observed once. Under 7.5% of the sample is held by the ten biggest clonotypes. The germline V gene (reference sequence) gives CDR1 as DFQATT and CDR2 as SNEGSKA. Unmatched junction bases come to 8, with V trimmed by 0 bases and J by 4 bases. The CDR3 holds 16 amino acids from the cysteine to the phenylalanine. Only the CDR3 DNA stays, 48 bases, in frame from base 1.

On this clonotype itself: Its specific antigen is unknown. No base quality values were provided; no much bigger clone lies one nucleotide off.

This clonotype was sampled from a male donor with ankylosing spondylitis. Source material: blood, either unsorted or a sorted T cell fraction (not recorded which). The chain couples TRBV20-1 to TRBJ2-2; TRBD2 agrees with 7 junctional bases. Here is the DNA: TGCAGTGCTAGAGATGCGGTGGGCGGGGGCACCGGGGAGCTGTTTTTT. Its amino acids are CSARDAVGGGTGELFF.